Listed here are 11 T cell receptor beta chains from one sample, sequenced in a study of blood T cell repertoires in COVID-19. The assay was immunoSEQ multiplex PCR, and TCRdb's table has in-frame clones only and misses some. Among approximately 68,000 clones listed, 81% were seen once. Material for sequencing was peripheral blood. Receptor source: a human donor in a cohort sampled during active COVID-19.

The CDR3 coding sequence is TGTGCCAGCAGGAGGCTAAGCACAGATACGCAGTATTTT. It translates to CASRRLSTDTQYF. The chain links TRBV5-6 to TRBJ2-3; D is uncertain. There are 13 residues in the CDR3. Germline CDR1 is SGHDT and CDR2 is YYEEEE. The germline V and J ends were trimmed by 5 bases and 0 bases, with 7 bases remaining between them.

This chain links TRBV5-1 with TRBJ2-3; 7 bases are shared with TRBD2. Germline loops: CDR1 SGHRS, CDR2 YFSETQ. CDR3 size: 14 residues. Trimming took 4 bases from V and 4 from J; bases not matched to a gene: 6. The CDR3 region is CASSPGGRADTQYF. CDR3 coding DNA: TGCGCCAGCAGCCCCGGCGGGAGAGCAGATACGCAGTATTTT.

The chain carries TRBV6-6 and TRBJ2-7; D not certain. V was trimmed by 4 bases and J by 0 bases, leaving 10 bases between them. Germline V gene data show CDR1 as MNHNY and CDR2 as SVGAGI (reference sequence). This CDR3 has 14 amino acids. This CDR3 reads CASSWSLSSYEQYF. Here the CDR3 DNA reads TGTGCCAGCAGTTGGAGCTTGAGCTCCTACGAGCAGTACTTC.

The chain uses TRBV3-1 (or the pseudogene TRBV3-2) and TRBJ2-5; D is ambiguous. Between the trimmed V and J ends, which lost 1 base and 5 bases, there was a span of 8 bases. The CDR3 length is 13 residues. The germline V gene encodes CDR1 LGHDT and CDR2 YNNKEL (reference sequence). This CDR3 reads CASSQAFGETQYF. The CDR3, as DNA: TGTGCCAGCAGCCAAGCCTTCGGGGAGACCCAGTACTTC.

The V and J genes are TRBV24-1 and TRBJ2-3; possibly TRBD1 for D (6 bases). The CDR3 consists of 15 residues. V was trimmed by 4 bases and J by 4 bases, leaving 14 bases between them. Germline assignment: CDR1 KGHDR and CDR2 SFDVKD. Written as DNA, the CDR3 is TGTGCCACCAGTGAGGGGGCGAAACCCCCAGATACGCAGTATTTT. It encodes CATSEGAKPPDTQYF.

The J gene is TRBJ2-7, the V gene TRBV11-2, with D maybe TRBD2 (6 bases). The CDR3 is 14 amino acids. Trimming cost V 1 base and J 2 bases, with 9 bases left between them. Germline assignment: CDR1 SGHAT and CDR2 FQNNGV. This chain's CDR3 is CASSLVGGAYEQYF. DNA of the CDR3: TGTGCCAGCAGCTTAGTGGGCGGGGCCTACGAGCAGTACTTC.

This chain joins TRBV4-1 and TRBJ2-5; 13 bases match TRBD2. With V trimmed by 2 bases and J by 2 bases, 5 bases remained unmatched. Germline V gene data show CDR1 as MGHRA and CDR2 as YSYEKL. CDR3 size: 17 residues. This CDR3 reads CASSQWGLAGLQETQYF. CDR3 sequence (DNA): TGCGCCAGCAGCCAATGGGGACTAGCGGGGCTTCAAGAGACCCAGTACTTC.

This clone has a single count. This sequence joins TRBV29-1 and TRBJ2-1; 8 bases agree with TRBD2. The J segment lost 8 bases and the V segment lost 7 bases, leaving 7 bases of the junction unmatched. The CDR3 is 12 amino acids. Germline V gene lookup returns CDR1 SQVTM and CDR2 ANQGSEA. The CDR3 coding sequence is TGCAGCGGGATAGCGGGGTTGGATGAGCAGTTCTTC. Translated: CSGIAGLDEQFF.

With regard to this clone: A read error is possible here, since a much larger clone lies one base away. The chain combines TRBV7-9 with TRBJ1-6, with 8 bases aligning to TRBD1. CDR3 length equals 14 residues. Germline V gene data show CDR1 as SEHNR and CDR2 as FQNEAQ (reference sequence). With V trimmed by 7 bases and J by 3 bases, 2 bases remained unmatched. CDR3 loop: CASTGGVYNSPLHF. In nucleotides, the CDR3 is TGTGCCAGCACAGGGGGCGTCTATAATTCACCCCTCCACTTT. Looking up the rest from reference TRBV7-9 and TRBJ1-6 gives the full variable domain: DTGVSQNPRHKITKRGQNVTFRCDPISEHNRLYWYRQTLGQGPEFLTYFQNEAQLEKSRLLSDRFSAERPKGSFSTLEIQRTEQGDSAMYLCASTGGVYNSPLHFGNGTRLTVT.

This clone was counted only a few times. The rearrangement uses TRBV7-9 and TRBJ2-3; 8 bases are a match to TRBD1. Germline CDR1 reads SEHNR; CDR2 reads FQNEAQ (reference sequence). The CDR3 extends over 15 amino acids. The trim removed 1 base at V and 4 bases at J, leaving 4 bases unmatched. The CDR3 region is CASSLGTGHADTQYF. CDR3 bases: TGTGCCAGCAGCTTAGGGACAGGGCATGCAGATACGCAGTATTTT.

This clone appeared a few times. The chain links TRBV28 to TRBJ2-7, with TRBD2 matching over 9 bases. Trimming at V came to 10 bases and at J to 2 bases, leaving 9 bases not matched to a gene. Germline assignment: CDR1 MDHEN and CDR2 SYDVKM. CDR3 length: 14 residues. CDR3 sequence: CATSLRGRAYEQYF. Written as DNA, the CDR3 is TGTGCCACCAGCCTTCGCGGGAGGGCCTACGAGCAGTACTTC. Full variable domain (outside the CDR3, taken from reference TRBV28 and TRBJ2-7): DVKVTQSSRYLVKRTGEKVFLECVQDMDHENMFWYRQDPGLGLRLIYFSYDVKMKEKGDIPEGYSVSREKKERFSLILESASTNQTSMYLCATSLRGRAYEQYFGPGTRLTVT.